A single sample is the source of the 24 T cell receptor beta chains below, sequenced in a study of T-cell memory formation after mild COVID-19. Via MiXCR, TCRdb re-called the 5' RACE reads, giving one row per CDR3 protein. The data contain about 340,000 distinct CDR3 sequences, 10% to 15% of them singletons. Sequencing used PBMCs or a T cell subset sorted from them (not recorded which). The receptors shown here come from a man between 18 and 29 years old who had mild COVID-19 (a few samples of this study predate the infection). Cell type and time point are not known.

The rearrangement joins TRBV5-1 to TRBJ1-1, with D unresolved. From germline, CDR1 is SGHRS and CDR2 YFSETQ. Trimming pared 1 base from V and 3 bases from J, leaving 10 bases between. The CDR3 has 14 residues. CDR3 sequence reads: CASSLSVVDTEAFF. CDR3 in DNA: TGCGCCAGCAGCTTGTCAGTCGTTGACACTGAAGCTTTCTTT.

CDR3 residues: CASSQALGGGLYNEQFF. CDR3 bases: TGTGCCAGCAGCCAAGCTCTCGGGGGGGGGCTCTACAATGAGCAGTTCTTC. The chain carries TRBV3-1 and TRBJ2-1, with TRBD2 matching 8 bases. This CDR3 is built from 17 residues. The germline gives CDR1 LGHDT, CDR2 YNNKEL (reference sequence). V trimming: 1 base; J trimming: 3 bases; junction bases outside the gene matches: 8.

This clonotype was seen a handful of times. The chain joins TRBV20-1 to TRBJ1-2, with no clear D. The CDR3 sequence is 13 residues long. Germline CDR1 is DFQATT and CDR2 is SNEGSKA (reference sequence). Trimming cost V 5 bases and J 4 bases, with 14 bases left between them. This CDR3 is CSAPQVIGYGYTF. CDR3 in DNA: TGCAGTGCTCCACAAGTCATCGGCTATGGCTACACCTTC.

V is TRBV3-1 and J is TRBJ2-5; 9 bases match TRBD2. Germline V lookup: CDR1 LGHDT, CDR2 YNNKEL (reference sequence). This CDR3 region has 15 residues. With 0 bases clipped from V and 6 bases from J, the junction kept 5 bases outside the gene matches. The CDR3 DNA reads TGTGCCAGCAGCCAAGAGTGGGCGGGGGGGCAGACCCAGTACTTC. It yields the protein CASSQEWAGGQTQYF.

Only a few counts were recorded for this clonotype. The CDR3 sequence: CSAGQSNQPQHF. The CDR3 nucleotides are TGCAGCGCGGGACAGAGTAATCAGCCCCAGCATTTT. V gene TRBV29-1 combines with J gene TRBJ1-5; 7 bases are a match to TRBD1. The CDR3 is 12 residues long. V lost 7 bases to trimming and J lost 4 bases; unmatched junction nucleotides: 4. Germline V gene sequence: CDR1 SQVTM, CDR2 ANQGSEA.

The rearrangement links TRBV5-1 to TRBJ2-5; TRBD2 agrees at 7 bases. CDR1 and CDR2 from the germline V gene are SGHRS and YFSETQ. With 4 bases clipped from V and 2 bases from J, the junction kept 2 bases outside the gene matches. The CDR3 is made up of 13 amino acids. This CDR3 is CASSAGEQETQYF. CDR3 DNA: TGCGCCAGCAGCGCGGGGGAACAAGAGACCCAGTACTTC. Complete variable domain (other parts from reference TRBV5-1 and TRBJ2-5): KAGVTQTPRYLIKTRGQQVTLSCSPISGHRSVSWYQQTPGQGLQFLFEYFSETQRNKGNFPGRFSGRQFSNSRSEMNVSTLELGDSALYLCASSAGEQETQYFGPGTRLLVL.

This clonotype was found many times. CDR3 DNA sequence: TGTGCCAGCAGTTTAAGAGGGGACGGCTACACCTTC. Its protein is CASSLRGDGYTF. V gene TRBV12-3 or TRBV12-4 combines with J gene TRBJ1-2; D might be TRBD1 (5 bases). CDR3 size: 12 residues. Trimming left V 2 bases short and J 8 bases short, with 9 bases between.

This clonotype came up many times. The J gene is TRBJ1-6, the V gene TRBV27, with D perhaps TRBD1 (5 bases). CDR1 MNHEY and CDR2 SMNVEV come from the germline V gene (reference sequence). The CDR3 length is 16 residues. V dropped 0 bases and J dropped 4 bases, with 10 bases sitting between them. CDR3 DNA sequence: TGTGCCAGCAGTTTATCCCCAGGGTGGTATAATTCACCCCTCCACTTT. This gives the protein CASSLSPGWYNSPLHF.

Many counts were recorded for this clonotype. The chain uses TRBV25-1 and TRBJ2-7; D gene unclear. CDR1 and CDR2 (germline): MGHDK, SYGVNS. V lost 4 bases, J lost 2 bases, and 3 bases lay in between. The CDR3 has 11 amino acids. The CDR3: CASSAAYEQYF. As DNA, the CDR3 is TGTGCCAGCAGTGCCGCCTACGAGCAGTACTTC.

This clonotype occurred many times. The chain uses TRBV6-6 and TRBJ1-1, with D hard to call. The germline V gene has CDR1 MNHNY and CDR2 SVGAGI (reference sequence). Deletions cut 8 bases from V and 4 bases from J, with 11 bases between. CDR3 length equals 12 residues. The CDR3 sequence: CASAPQGTEAFF. Written as DNA, the CDR3 is TGTGCCAGCGCCCCCCAAGGCACTGAAGCTTTCTTT.

The chain couples TRBV9 to TRBJ2-7, with 13 nucleotides matching TRBD2. CDR1 SGDLS and CDR2 YYNGEE come from the germline V gene. CDR3 length: 15 amino acids. V shed 2 bases and J 2 bases; nucleotides not matched to a gene: 1. As DNA, the CDR3 is TGTGCCAGCAGCGTGGGGACTAGCGGGACCTACGAGCAGTACTTC. Translating gives CASSVGTSGTYEQYF.

This chain connects TRBV2 to TRBJ1-5; D might be TRBD1 (5 bases). Trimming pared 11 bases from V and 3 bases from J, leaving 14 bases between. There are 13 residues in the CDR3. The germline CDR1 and CDR2 sequences are SNHLY and FYNNEI. The CDR3 DNA sequence: TGTGCCGGGGCTCCAGAGTACAATCAGCCCCAGCATTTT. Amino acid sequence: CAGAPEYNQPQHF.

This clonotype was counted between two and nine times. The rearrangement links TRBV28 to TRBJ1-1; D not certain. The CDR3 loop spans 14 amino acids. Germline CDR1 reads MDHEN; CDR2 reads SYDVKM. V gave up 3 bases and J gave up 5 bases, with 13 bases separating them. In nucleotides, the CDR3 is TGTGCCAGCAGTTTGTGGAGGGAGGGAACTGAAGCTTTCTTT. Residues: CASSLWREGTEAFF.

This clonotype was counted only a few times. The CDR3 region has the DNA TGTGCCAGCTCACCACCCCACAGGGGCACTGAAGCTTTCTTT. As protein: CASSPPHRGTEAFF. The chain joins TRBV18 to TRBJ1-1, with 7 bases that match TRBD1. The CDR3 has 14 amino acids. V trimming: 0 bases; J trimming: 4 bases; junction bases outside the gene matches: 2. Germline V gives CDR1 KGHSH, CDR2 LQKENI.

The sample holds a few counts of this clonotype. J is TRBJ2-1 and V is TRBV20-1, with TRBD2 matching over 12 bases. CDR3 length: 17 amino acids. Germline V gene sequence: CDR1 DFQATT, CDR2 SNEGSKA (reference sequence). The junction had 12 bases not matched to a gene; V was cut back by 2 bases and J by 7 bases. The CDR3 here is CSARRLAGGLQGNEQFF. The CDR3 DNA is TGCAGTGCTAGAAGGCTAGCGGGGGGGCTCCAAGGGAATGAGCAGTTCTTC.

This chain uses TRBV7-2 with TRBJ2-3, with 8 bases fitting TRBD2. Germline lookup yields CDR1 SGHTA and CDR2 FQGNSA. The CDR3 loop spans 15 amino acids. V dropped 1 base and J dropped 4; count of bases not matched to a gene: 4. The CDR3 DNA reads as TGTGCCAGCAGCTTAGGCGGGGGGCGCGCAGATACGCAGTATTTT. This translates into CASSLGGGRADTQYF.

This clonotype has more than one count but fewer than ten. This chain links TRBV6-1 with TRBJ2-5, with TRBD1 matching over 10 bases. The CDR3 has 17 residues. V dropped 8 bases and J dropped 5; count of bases not matched to a gene: 17. Germline CDR1 and CDR2: MNHNS and SASEGT. The CDR3 nucleotides are TGTGCCAGCGCGGGGCCCGGGACAGGGGTCTTATGGGAGACCCAGTACTTC. It encodes CASAGPGTGVLWETQYF.

This sequence joins TRBV20-1 and TRBJ1-2, with D possibly matching TRBD1 (5 bases). Trimming took off 1 base at V and 8 bases at J, with 14 bases between the two ends. Germline loops: CDR1 DFQATT, CDR2 SNEGSKA (reference sequence). The CDR3 spans 13 residues. The CDR3 DNA reads TGCAGTGCTAGAGGTAACGGGGGAACCGGCTACACCTTC. As protein: CSARGNGGTGYTF.

Worth noting for this clonotype: Mismatch with germline at one junction end may stem from a read error. The J gene is TRBJ2-3, the V gene TRBV6-6, with a tentative D call TRBD1 (5 bases). Germline lookup yields CDR1 MNHNY and CDR2 SVGAGI (reference sequence). This CDR3 comprises 15 residues. The CDR3 nucleotides are TGTGCCAGCAGCCTTCTAAGGGGTGGCGGAGATACGAAGTATTTT. Its translation: CASSLLRGGGDTKYF.

This clonotype was seen many times. The chain links TRBV5-4 to TRBJ2-3, with TRBD2 identical over 14 bases. This CDR3 is 17 amino acids long. Trimming removed 5 bases from V and 4 bases from J; junction bases left unmatched: 9. Germline V gives CDR1 SGHNT, CDR2 YYREEE (reference sequence). The chain's CDR3 is CASRPPTSGGAADTQYF. The CDR3 nucleotides are TGTGCCAGCAGACCGCCGACTAGCGGGGGGGCCGCAGATACGCAGTATTTT.

This sequence joins TRBV2 and TRBJ2-5; D unclear. The CDR3 spans 12 residues. V was trimmed by 6 bases and J by 2 bases, leaving 7 bases between them. Germline CDR1 reads SNHLY; CDR2 reads FYNNEI. This chain's CDR3 is CASSRFQETQYF. The CDR3 DNA reads TGTGCCAGCAGCCGTTTTCAAGAGACCCAGTACTTC.

This clonotype was found a few times. The CDR3 reads CASSGGWQGRGTDTQYF. The CDR3 coding sequence is TGTGCCAGCAGCGGAGGATGGCAGGGAAGAGGCACAGATACGCAGTATTTT. This sequence joins TRBV9 and TRBJ2-3; a possible D gene is TRBD1 (5 bases). This CDR3 comprises 17 residues. V lost 3 bases, J lost 1 base, and 18 bases lay in between. CDR1 and CDR2 (germline): SGDLS, YYNGEE.

This clonotype was seen more than once but under ten times. The chain combines TRBV2 with TRBJ2-1; a possible D gene is TRBD1 (5 bases). The CDR3 loop spans 16 amino acids. With 6 bases removed from V and 4 bases from J, the gap between germline ends came to 19 bases. Per germline, CDR1 SNHLY and CDR2 FYNNEI. CDR3 amino acids: CASSGQGIPPYNEQFF. The CDR3 coding sequence is TGTGCCAGCAGCGGACAAGGGATCCCCCCTTACAATGAGCAGTTCTTC.

The sample holds a few counts of this clonotype. The chain employs TRBV20-1 and TRBJ2-4; D call uncertain. CDR1 is DFQATT, CDR2 SNEGSKA, per germline (reference sequence). The CDR3 covers 13 residues. The V end was cut by 3 bases, the J end by 6 bases, with 12 bases between. The CDR3, as DNA: TGCAGTGCTAGCCCCCAGGTTGGAAACATTCAGTACTTC. Amino acids: CSASPQVGNIQYF.